The subject of this entry is one T cell receptor (beta chain). This table comes from immunoSEQ multiplex PCR, and its TCRdb copy is limited to in-frame clones, with some not included. In the table there are 320,000 or so clones, about nine tenths of which are singletons. This record comes from a study of blood T cell repertoires in COVID-19. Study summary: COVID-19 samples, acute and convalescent, were from the United States, Italy and Spain.

Cohort 3 recovered donors had two negative PCRs, clearance, or symptom resolution. Sequencing input: PBMCs or T cells enriched from blood (not recorded which). The TCR sequence derives from a man aged 60 to 69 who had recovered from COVID-19.

CDR3 in amino acids: CASSLAAGAETQYF. In nucleotides, the CDR3 is TGCGCCAGCAGCTTGGCGGCGGGAGCGGAGACCCAGTACTTC. The J gene is TRBJ2-5, the V gene TRBV5-1, with 7 nucleotides matching TRBD2. J gave up 5 bases and V 0 bases, and 4 bases lay outside the gene matches. Germline V gene data show CDR1 as SGHRS and CDR2 as YFSETQ. The CDR3 is made up of 14 amino acids.